One sample yielded the 23 T cell receptor beta chains listed below, sequenced in a study of human T cells and chemical hapten exposure. One entry per CDR3 protein results from TCRdb running MiXCR on the RACE reads. The repertoire holds about 160,000 distinct CDR3 sequences, roughly 26% seen once, with 2.1% in the top ten. Stated time point: patch test 3, about 24 weeks after DPC sensitization. Indicated treatment: therapeutic diphenylcyclopropenone sensitization with weekly scalp DPC. Specimen: whole blood, collected in connection with sensitization to the hapten diphenylcyclopropenone (DPC). The receptors originated from a woman between 18 and 29 years old with alopecia areata. Some clones in this sample may be carry-over from other donors' samples.

The J gene is TRBJ2-1, the V gene TRBV20-1, with 9 bases matching TRBD2. The trim removed 0 bases at V and 7 bases at J, leaving 7 bases unmatched. The CDR3 contains 15 residues. Germline CDR1 and CDR2: DFQATT and SNEGSKA (reference sequence). The CDR3 here is CSARDLAGQPNEQFF. In DNA, the CDR3 is TGCAGTGCTAGAGACCTAGCGGGGCAGCCGAATGAGCAGTTCTTC.

The chain couples TRBV28 to TRBJ1-4; TRBD1 matches 7 bases. CDR1 is MDHEN and CDR2 is SYDVKM in the germline V gene. V trimming: 4 bases; J trimming: 7 bases; junction bases outside the gene matches: 6. The CDR3 totals 14 residues. CDR3 coding DNA: TGTGCCAGCAGTTCCGGGACAGTCTCTGAAAAACTGTTTTTT. Protein sequence: CASSSGTVSEKLFF. Looking up the rest from reference TRBV28 and TRBJ1-4 gives the full variable domain: DVKVTQSSRYLVKRTGEKVFLECVQDMDHENMFWYRQDPGLGLRLIYFSYDVKMKEKGDIPEGYSVSREKKERFSLILESASTNQTSMYLCASSSGTVSEKLFFGSGTQLSVL.

The chain recombines TRBV5-1 with TRBJ1-3, with D possibly TRBD1 on 6 matching bases. The V end lost 5 bases, the J end lost 0 bases, and 18 bases lay between the germline ends. There are 17 residues in the CDR3. Germline loops: CDR1 SGHRS, CDR2 YFSETQ. The CDR3 DNA is TGCGCCAGCAGTCCCACGGACAGCATATACTCTGGAAACACCATATATTTT. It encodes CASSPTDSIYSGNTIYF.

The V call is TRBV29-1, the J call TRBJ1-2; D unclear. CDR1 is SQVTM and CDR2 is ANQGSEA in the germline V gene. Trimming removed 6 bases from V and 6 bases from J, with 5 bases in between. The CDR3 covers 9 residues. This CDR3 is CSVLDGYTF. The CDR3 bases are TGCAGCGTCCTAGATGGCTACACCTTC.

There are many counts of this clonotype. V is TRBV9 and J is TRBJ2-1; 12 bases are shared with TRBD2. Looked up from germline, CDR1 is SGDLS and CDR2 is YYNGEE. With 4 bases clipped from V and 9 bases from J, the junction kept 11 bases outside the gene matches. This CDR3 is built from 16 residues. CDR3 in amino acids: CASSPRTSGMSGEQFF. The DNA for the CDR3 is TGTGCCAGCAGCCCCCGGACTAGCGGGATGTCAGGTGAGCAGTTCTTC. Combining the CDR3 with reference TRBV9 and TRBJ2-1 gives the whole variable domain DSGVTQTPKHLITATGQRVTLRCSPRSGDLSVYWYQQSLDQGLQFLIQYYNGEERAKGNILERFSAQQFPDLHSELNLSSLELGDSALYFCASSPRTSGMSGEQFFGPGTRLTVL.

In DNA form, the CDR3 reads TGTGCCAGCAGCTTAGTTTCTAGGGGCGGCAGAATATACTCTGGGGCCAACGTCCTGACTTTC. This translates into CASSLVSRGGRIYSGANVLTF. V gene TRBV7-2 combines with J gene TRBJ2-6, with D possibly matching TRBD1 (5 bases). Germline V gene lookup returns CDR1 SGHTA and CDR2 FQGNSA. The CDR3 runs 21 residues. V was shortened by 1 base and J by 0 bases, with 22 bases between the two germline ends. The full variable domain, with the rest looked up from reference TRBV7-2 and TRBJ2-6, is GAGVSQSPSNKVTEKGKDVELRCDPISGHTALYWYRQSLGQGLEFLIYFQGNSAPDKSGLPSDRFSAERTGGSVSTLTIQRTQQEDSAVYLCASSLVSRGGRIYSGANVLTFGAGSRLTVL.

This clonotype was observed a handful of times. The gene calls are TRBV2 and TRBJ2-4; D remains unclear. V was pared by 7 bases and J by 0 bases, with 7 bases between. The CDR3 is 13 residues long. Germline CDR1 reads SNHLY; CDR2 reads FYNNEI. Written as DNA, the CDR3 is TGTGCCAGCATGATAGAAGCCAAAAACATTCAGTACTTC. This translates into CASMIEAKNIQYF.

This clonotype was observed a few times. The chain uses TRBV2 and TRBJ2-2; perhaps TRBD2 as D (6 bases). The germline CDR1 and CDR2 sequences are SNHLY and FYNNEI. The CDR3 contains 14 residues. Trimming shortened V by 7 bases and J by 2 bases, and 11 bases separated the two germline ends. This chain's CDR3 is CASTIAVNTGELFF. CDR3 coding DNA: TGTGCCAGCACCATAGCGGTAAACACCGGGGAGCTGTTTTTT.

The chain couples TRBV4-3 to TRBJ2-3, with unresolved D. V was clipped by 0 bases and J by 6 bases, with 7 bases between them. The CDR3 runs to 13 residues. Germline-derived CDR1 and CDR2 are LGHNA and YSLEER. CDR3 DNA: TGCGCCAGCAGCCAAGAGGAGTTGGATACGCAGTATTTT. Translating gives CASSQEELDTQYF.

This clonotype appeared a few times. The rearrangement links TRBV20-1 to TRBJ2-3; 7 nucleotides align to TRBD1. V shed 2 bases, J shed 4 bases, and the junction held 3 bases outside the gene matches. CDR1 and CDR2 from the germline V gene are DFQATT and SNEGSKA (reference sequence). CDR3 size: 13 residues. The CDR3 DNA is TGCAGTGCTAGAAGACAGGGTGCAGATACGCAGTATTTT. Amino acids: CSARRQGADTQYF.

The chain uses TRBV5-1 and TRBJ2-7; no clear D gene. Trimming removed 5 bases at V and 0 bases at J, with 12 bases between. The CDR3 is made up of 14 amino acids. Germline CDR1 and CDR2: SGHRS and YFSETQ. Here the CDR3 DNA reads TGCGCCAGCAGTAGAGGCAGGAGCTCCTACGAGCAGTACTTC. Residues: CASSRGRSSYEQYF.

This clonotype appeared a few times. The rearrangement links TRBV2 to TRBJ1-1; 10 bases fit TRBD1. Per the germline V gene, CDR1 is SNHLY and CDR2 is FYNNEI. Trimming took 8 bases from V and 6 from J; bases not matched to a gene: 9. This CDR3 is built from 14 residues. CDR3 amino acids: CASLTDRGLAEAFF. DNA of the CDR3: TGTGCCAGCCTTACCGACAGGGGGCTTGCTGAAGCTTTCTTT.

The sample holds a few counts of this clonotype. The V gene is TRBV3-1, the J gene TRBJ1-1; tentative D call: TRBD1 (5 bases). From germline, CDR1 is LGHDT and CDR2 YNNKEL (reference sequence). The length of the CDR3 is 12 residues. Trimming cost V 2 bases and J 10 bases, with 11 bases left between them. CDR3 sequence: CASSQLVGGAFF. The CDR3 region has the DNA TGTGCCAGCAGCCAATTGGTCGGGGGAGCTTTCTTT.

V gene TRBV27 combines with J gene TRBJ2-7; 7 nucleotides match TRBD1. The CDR3 has 12 residues. CDR1 is MNHEY, CDR2 SMNVEV, per germline (reference sequence). Trimming took 5 bases from V and 10 from J; bases not matched to a gene: 8. The CDR3 DNA reads TGTGCCAGCAGTCCCGCTGGACAGGCCCAGTACTTC. Its translation is CASSPAGQAQYF.

The chain uses TRBV9 and TRBJ1-4; D remains unclear. Germline CDR1 reads SGDLS; CDR2 reads YYNGEE. V lost 3 bases and J 4 bases, leaving 13 bases between the germline ends. This CDR3 spans 15 amino acids. The CDR3 DNA sequence: TGTGCCAGCAGCGCGGGTCCGTACGGTAATGAAAAACTGTTTTTT. Protein: CASSAGPYGNEKLFF.

This clonotype has a handful of counts. The CDR3 here is CSARQDLRDEQYF. CDR3 nucleotide sequence: TGCAGTGCTCGTCAGGACCTTCGGGACGAGCAGTACTTC. The V gene is TRBV20-1, the J gene TRBJ2-7; no firm D call. Germline lookup yields CDR1 DFQATT and CDR2 SNEGSKA (reference sequence). V lost 5 bases and J lost 5, with 16 bases in between. The CDR3 is 13 amino acids.

This chain joins TRBV4-1 and TRBJ2-3; 13 bases align to TRBD2. V was pared by 1 base and J by 5 bases, with 12 bases of the junction left unmatched. The CDR3 extends over 19 amino acids. Germline V gives CDR1 MGHRA, CDR2 YSYEKL. Here the CDR3 DNA reads TGCGCCAGCAGCCAAGCCCTCCGACTAGCGGGGGGCCATGAAGATACGCAGTATTTT. This encodes CASSQALRLAGGHEDTQYF.

CDR3: CASSYSSSNQPQHF. CDR3 DNA: TGTGCCAGCAGTTACTCAAGTAGCAATCAGCCCCAGCATTTT. The chain is built from TRBV6-2 or TRBV6-3 and TRBJ1-5, with unresolved D. Germline CDR1 reads MNHEY; CDR2 reads SVGEGT. This CDR3 is built from 14 residues. Trimming pared 0 bases from V and 0 bases from J, leaving 3 bases between.

This clonotype has only a few counts. The chain couples TRBV6-2 or TRBV6-3 to TRBJ2-7, with TRBD2 matching over 7 bases. The ends lost 6 bases at V and 7 bases at J; junction bases unmatched: 9. CDR1 is MNHEY and CDR2 is SVGEGT in the germline V gene. The CDR3 loop spans 13 amino acids. The CDR3 is CASRMGRGREQYF. The DNA of the CDR3 is TGTGCCAGCAGAATGGGGAGGGGAAGGGAGCAGTACTTC.

The chain joins TRBV27 to TRBJ2-7, with D possibly matching TRBD1 (5 bases). The germline gives CDR1 MNHEY, CDR2 SMNVEV (reference sequence). CDR3 length: 16 residues. V was cut by 0 bases and J by 4 bases, with 16 bases left in between. The CDR3 DNA reads TGTGCCAGCAGTTTATCGACCAGGGCTCTTTCTTACGAGCAGTACTTC. Residues: CASSLSTRALSYEQYF.

For the CDR3, the DNA is TGTGCCAGTAGTATAGGTCCTGGGAGCCACGAGCAGTACTTC. Translated, it gives CASSIGPGSHEQYF. The V gene is TRBV19, the J gene TRBJ2-7; tentative D call: TRBD2 (5 bases). The V end was cut by 1 base, the J end by 5 bases, with 12 bases between. CDR3 size: 14 residues. In germline, CDR1 is LNHDA, CDR2 SQIVND (reference sequence).

Only a few counts were recorded for this clonotype. The V gene is TRBV7-2, the J gene TRBJ1-6; a possible D gene is TRBD1 (5 bases). The CDR3 has 12 amino acids. Germline assignment: CDR1 SGHTA and CDR2 FQGNSA. V lost 9 bases and J lost 7, with 10 bases in between. Here the CDR3 reads CASVRENSPLHF. CDR3 DNA: TGTGCCAGTGTCAGGGAGAATTCACCCCTCCACTTT.

This clonotype appeared a few times. The V gene is TRBV30, the J gene TRBJ2-7, with 7 bases matching TRBD1. The CDR3 is made up of 12 amino acids. V shed 4 bases, J shed 4 bases, and the junction held 4 bases outside the gene matches. Germline-derived CDR1 and CDR2 are GTSNPN and SVGIG (reference sequence). CDR3 bases: TGTGCCTGGATGGACAGGAGTTACGAGCAGTACTTC. Amino acids: CAWMDRSYEQYF.